These 25 T cell receptor beta chains were all obtained from the same sample, sequenced in a study of a mutant IDH1 vaccine in newly diagnosed glioma. Sequenced by immunoSEQ multiplex PCR; TCRdb stores in-frame clones only, minus some. Seen here are around 31,000 clones, more than 75% observed once, and the top ten hold less than 20%. Time point: week 35, safety follow-up. With topical imiquimod, each dose of the vaccine consisted of 300 ug of mutant IDH1 20-mer peptide. The antigens of these receptors remain unknown. The specimen comprised PBMCs, sampled from a glioma patient whose treatment included an IDH1 peptide vaccine. These receptors were collected from a man aged 25-40 years with glioma.

CDR3 coding DNA: TGCGCCAGCAGCCAATATAACTATGGCTACACCTTC. It codes for CASSQYNYGYTF. The chain joins TRBV4-1 to TRBJ1-2, with D unclear. This CDR3 contains 12 residues. CDR1 is MGHRA, CDR2 YSYEKL, per germline. Trimming removed 2 bases from V and 1 base from J, with 2 bases in between.

This clone has just a few counts. The chain recombines TRBV7-2 with TRBJ1-2; 7 nucleotides align to TRBD1. Germline trimming cut 5 bases from V and 4 bases from J; bases unmatched to any gene: 16. The CDR3 runs 17 residues. The germline V gene has CDR1 SGHTA and CDR2 FQGNSA. DNA for the CDR3: TGTGCCAGCAGCCCTCGACAGGGAGTTTTAGGGAGCTATGGCTACACCTTC. Its protein product is CASSPRQGVLGSYGYTF.

As regards this clone: Its ends do not fully match the called genes, so a read error is possible. The J gene is TRBJ2-2, the V gene TRBV6-5, with 7 bases aligning to TRBD2. Germline-derived CDR1 and CDR2 are MNHEY and SVGAGI. The CDR3 covers 14 residues. The CDR3 DNA sequence: TGTGCCAGCAGTTACTCGAGCGGGACCGAGGAGCTGTTTTTT. Protein: CASSYSSGTEELFF.

The rearrangement uses TRBV29-1 and TRBJ1-2; TRBD1 matches 8 bases. The ends lost 3 bases at V and 8 bases at J; junction bases unmatched: 8. CDR3 length: 13 amino acids. Looked up from germline, CDR1 is SQVTM and CDR2 is ANQGSEA. In DNA form, the CDR3 reads TGCAGCGTTGATCGGCAGGGGGCGCACGGCTACACCTTC. This gives the protein CSVDRQGAHGYTF.

The V and J genes are TRBV7-2 and TRBJ2-7; TRBD2 agrees at 11 bases. The CDR3 is 16 residues long. After removal of 5 bases from V and 0 bases from J, the junction contained 6 bases not matched to a gene. Germline V lookup: CDR1 SGHTA, CDR2 FQGNSA. In nucleotides, the CDR3 is TGTGCCAGCAGCCAAGGACTAGCGGGTAACTCCTACGAGCAGTACTTC. It yields the protein CASSQGLAGNSYEQYF.

This clone was recorded once. The rearrangement joins TRBV5-6 to TRBJ2-7; perhaps TRBD1 as D (5 bases). Germline V gene sequence: CDR1 SGHDT, CDR2 YYEEEE. The CDR3 loop spans 12 amino acids. The V and J ends lost 0 bases and 7 bases respectively, with 8 bases between them. CDR3 nucleotides: TGTGCCAGCAGCTTGGCAGGGCGGGAGCAGTACTTC. Translating it yields CASSLAGREQYF.

The chain employs TRBV30 and TRBJ2-1; the D gene is possibly TRBD2 (6 bases). The germline V gene has CDR1 GTSNPN and CDR2 SVGIG (reference sequence). This CDR3 region has 13 residues. Trimming left V 0 bases short and J 9 bases short, with 12 bases between. CDR3 sequence: CAWSVLRGSEQFF. CDR3 DNA: TGTGCCTGGAGTGTACTTCGGGGGAGTGAGCAGTTCTTC.

This sequence joins TRBV10-3 and TRBJ2-1; the match to TRBD1 covers 12 bases. The length of the CDR3 is 17 residues. Trimming cost V 7 bases and J 8 bases; bases outside gene matches: 15. Germline V gene lookup returns CDR1 ENHRY and CDR2 SYGVKD. CDR3 bases: TGTGCCATCAAAGGGGACAGGGGGCTTCCCCTTTGGGATGAGCAGTTCTTC. Amino acid sequence: CAIKGDRGLPLWDEQFF.

This clone has more than one count but fewer than ten. The chain has TRBV2 and TRBJ2-5; D is undetermined. CDR3 length equals 15 residues. V was shortened by 1 base and J by 4 bases, with 13 bases between the two germline ends. Germline CDR1 reads SNHLY; CDR2 reads FYNNEI. The CDR3 DNA sequence: TGTGCCAGCAGTGAAGGCCCGTCCCGAGGAGAGACCCAGTACTTC. Its protein is CASSEGPSRGETQYF. Full variable domain (missing parts from reference TRBV2 and TRBJ2-5): EPEVTQTPSHQVTQMGQEVILRCVPISNHLYFYWYRQILGQKVEFLVSFYNNEISEKSEIFDDQFSVERPDGSNFTLKIRSTKLEDSAMYFCASSEGPSRGETQYFGPGTRLLVL.

This chain links TRBV30 with TRBJ1-5; D is uncertain. V dropped 0 bases and J dropped 6 bases, with 6 bases sitting between them. CDR1 GTSNPN and CDR2 SVGIG come from the germline V gene (reference sequence). This CDR3 is built from 12 residues. CDR3 sequence reads: CAWSVPGQPQHF. As DNA, the CDR3 is TGTGCCTGGAGTGTACCGGGTCAGCCCCAGCATTTT.

This chain links TRBV7-9 with TRBJ2-1, with D possibly being TRBD1 or TRBD2 (5 bases each). CDR3 length: 15 amino acids. Per germline, CDR1 SEHNR and CDR2 FQNEAQ (reference sequence). V was shortened by 0 bases and J by 7 bases, with 13 bases between the two germline ends. CDR3 DNA sequence: TGTGCCAGCAGCTTAGCGGGGGTCCGCGGTAATGAGCAGTTCTTC. Protein product: CASSLAGVRGNEQFF.

This CDR3 reads CASSSDRDFSSHYEQYF. CDR3 nucleotides: TGTGCCAGCAGCTCGGACAGGGATTTTTCCTCACACTACGAGCAGTACTTC. This chain connects TRBV7-8 to TRBJ2-7; 8 bases are a match to TRBD1. The CDR3 runs to 17 residues. Germline loops: CDR1 SGHVS, CDR2 FQNEAQ. V shed 4 bases, J shed 3 bases, and the junction held 14 bases outside the gene matches.

The chain uses TRBV27 and TRBJ2-7; 16 nucleotides line up with TRBD2. After removal of 5 bases from V and 6 bases from J, the junction contained 10 bases not matched to a gene. CDR1 and CDR2 (germline): MNHEY, SMNVEV (reference sequence). The length of the CDR3 is 17 residues. The CDR3 sequence is CASSLGTSGRAMGEQYF. The CDR3 bases are TGTGCCAGCAGTCTTGGGACTAGCGGGAGGGCCATGGGCGAGCAGTACTTC.

The chain links TRBV10-1 to TRBJ2-1; 9 positions match TRBD2. CDR3 length: 17 residues. Trimming took 8 bases from V and 6 from J; bases not matched to a gene: 17. Germline CDR1 reads WNHNN; CDR2 reads SYGVQD (reference sequence). The CDR3 nucleotides read TGCGCCAGCCATTTATCGATTAGCGGGAGATTCGGCAATGAGCAGTTCTTC. It is translated as CASHLSISGRFGNEQFF.

This CDR3 is CASSSPRGKSSYNEQFF. CDR3 nucleotides: TGTGCCAGCAGCTCCCCCCGCGGGAAGAGCTCCTACAATGAGCAGTTCTTC. The chain is built from TRBV7-9 and TRBJ2-1; TRBD2 is a possible D gene (6 bases). The germline gives CDR1 SEHNR, CDR2 FQNEAQ (reference sequence). V dropped 4 bases and J dropped 0 bases, with 16 bases sitting between them. The CDR3 runs 17 residues.

The chain carries TRBV30 and TRBJ1-1, with TRBD1 as a possible D gene (6 bases). Trimming shortened V by 4 bases and J by 0 bases, and 12 bases separated the two germline ends. This CDR3 spans 14 amino acids. Germline V lookup: CDR1 GTSNPN, CDR2 SVGIG (reference sequence). The CDR3 spells CAWNRDNLNTEAFF. CDR3 nucleotides: TGTGCCTGGAACCGGGACAACTTGAACACTGAAGCTTTCTTT.

The gene calls are TRBV6-5 and TRBJ2-5; 8 bases are shared with TRBD2. This CDR3 is built from 16 residues. Germline values: CDR1 MNHEY, CDR2 SVGAGI. With 0 bases clipped from V and 5 bases from J, the junction kept 8 bases outside the gene matches. CDR3 sequence: CASSYSTGGLEETQYF. In DNA, the CDR3 is TGTGCCAGCAGTTACTCTACGGGAGGGCTTGAGGAGACCCAGTACTTC.

V and J are TRBV18 and TRBJ2-6; 7 nucleotides align to TRBD1. The CDR3 is made up of 15 amino acids. Germline CDR1 reads KGHSH; CDR2 reads LQKENI. V was clipped by 3 bases and J by 2 bases; unmatched bases: 1. As DNA, the CDR3 is TGTGCCAGCTCACCTCAGGGGGCTGGGGCCAACGTCCTGACTTTC. Protein product: CASSPQGAGANVLTF.

The table lists this clone with a few counts. This sequence joins TRBV9 and TRBJ1-1; D is unclear. The V end lost 0 bases, the J end lost 1 base, and 4 bases lay between the germline ends. Germline V gene lookup returns CDR1 SGDLS and CDR2 YYNGEE. The CDR3 contains 13 residues. The CDR3 nucleotides read TGTGCCAGCAGCGTAGCTGGGAACACTGAAGCTTTCTTT. As protein: CASSVAGNTEAFF.

V usage is TRBV7-2 and J usage is TRBJ2-5; TRBD2 matches 11 bases. The ends lost 1 base at V and 2 bases at J; junction bases unmatched: 0. The length of the CDR3 is 15 residues. Per the germline V gene, CDR1 is SGHTA and CDR2 is FQGNSA. CDR3 amino acids: CASSLGLAGQETQYF. The CDR3, as DNA: TGTGCCAGCAGCTTAGGACTAGCGGGGCAAGAGACCCAGTACTTC.

V is TRBV4-1 and J is TRBJ2-3, with 7 bases lining up with TRBD1. With V trimmed by 0 bases and J by 2 bases, 2 bases remained unmatched. There are 15 residues in the CDR3. Germline V lookup: CDR1 MGHRA, CDR2 YSYEKL. The CDR3 sequence is CASSQDGTATDTQYF. In DNA form, the CDR3 reads TGCGCCAGCAGCCAAGATGGGACAGCCACAGATACGCAGTATTTT.

Points on this clone: Compared with germline, one end of the junction differs, possibly owing to a read error. The V and J genes are TRBV4-1 and TRBJ2-4, with a possible D match to TRBD2 (5 bases). The length of the CDR3 is 14 residues. Germline V gene sequence: CDR1 MGHRA, CDR2 YSYEKL. CDR3 sequence (DNA): TGCGCCAGCAGCCAAGCGGGAAAGGGCACCCAAGCGGACTTC. Protein: CASSQAGKGTQADF.

The chain has TRBV6-5 and TRBJ2-7; D perhaps matches TRBD1 (6 bases). Trimming pared 2 bases from V and 4 bases from J, leaving 15 bases between. The CDR3 spans 15 residues. Germline V gene data show CDR1 as MNHEY and CDR2 as SVGAGI. The CDR3: CASSYLSTGVYEQYF. CDR3 DNA: TGTGCCAGCAGTTACCTTTCGACAGGCGTTTACGAGCAGTACTTC.

The chain joins TRBV7-2 to TRBJ1-3; D remains unclear. Trimming cost V 1 base and J 0 bases, with 13 bases left between them. Germline lookup yields CDR1 SGHTA and CDR2 FQGNSA. This CDR3 region has 17 residues. CDR3 DNA sequence: TGTGCCAGCAGCTTAGTACGGCCCAGCCTCTCTGGAAACACCATATATTTT. This encodes CASSLVRPSLSGNTIYF.

This sequence joins TRBV10-3 and TRBJ2-2; 9 bases map to TRBD1. Germline V gene lookup returns CDR1 ENHRY and CDR2 SYGVKD. The junction had 3 bases not matched to a gene; V was cut back by 4 bases and J by 3 bases. The length of the CDR3 is 15 residues. The DNA for the CDR3 is TGTGCCATCAGTGCCAGGACAGGGGACACCGGGGAGCTGTTTTTT. As protein: CAISARTGDTGELFF.